The present T cell receptor (beta chain) was sequenced within a study of CD8+ T cells in alopecia areata. It was cDNA, reverse transcribed from extracted RNA, that served as the sequencing template. Generated by immunoSEQ multiplex PCR, the TCRdb table keeps only in-frame clones and is missing some. The table includes around 300,000 clones, about 62% detected once. Treatment reported: oral pan-JAK inhibitor, 5-10 mg twice daily. The count of this clone is one. The clonotype was recovered from a human donor with alopecia areata. Sequences were derived from CD4+ T cells sorted from blood, sampled at roughly week 53, from a patient treated with tofacitinib.

In nucleotides, the CDR3 is TGCGCCAGCAGCTTGGTAGGAGGTGGATACGAGCAGTACTTC. It codes for CASSLVGGGYEQYF. The V call is TRBV5-1, the J call TRBJ2-7; tentative D call: TRBD2 (5 bases). From germline, CDR1 is SGHRS and CDR2 YFSETQ. The V end was cut by 0 bases, the J end by 4 bases, with 11 bases between. The CDR3 sequence is 14 residues long.